Given below is one T cell receptor beta chain in context. Ten or more counts support this clonotype. What this receptor recognizes is not known. No much larger clone exists at a distance of one base, and base qualities are not known. These data come from a study of regulatory T cells in long-lasting Graves disease (TCRdb year 2021). In the study overall: In the newly diagnosed Graves' disease group, patients had been taking antithyroid drugs for less than 3 months. Persistent Graves' disease patients were compared with newly diagnosed Graves' disease patients by peripheral blood TCR sequencing and RNA sequencing. The study took place in China and was registered as a clinical trial. A total of roughly 33 samples were covered by TCR sequencing, comprising around 13 persistent and roughly 20 newly diagnosed Graves' disease patients. On the study overall, not on this receptor specifically: Preferential use of TRBV28, TRBJ1-2 and TRBJ2-5 was observed in persistent disease, whereas TRBV20-1 and TRBJ2-1 were favored in newly diagnosed disease. Compared with newly diagnosed patients, patients with persistent Graves' disease had lower TCR Shannon entropy and fewer highly expanded clones, which suggests clonal expansion. Peripheral blood alone was examined, since thyroid tissue, which constituted the primary lesion, could not be accessed. As a limitation, the authors acknowledged that the small sample size may reduce accuracy. Only the TCR beta chain was sequenced and analyzed. Persistent patients shared more public clonotypes among themselves (roughly 2,700) than newly diagnosed patients did (about 970).

The library was obtained by multiplex PCR. The sequencing machine was an Illumina HiSeq 4000. To build TCR beta libraries, CDR3 regions were amplified by Arm-PCR using iRepertoire HTBI primers. Before sequencing, the PCR products went through gel purification. The study's own analysis went as follows. Gene usage analysis of CDR3 amino acid clonotypes relied on the roughly 64 TRBV and over 13 TRBJ segments identified across samples. COPE and FqMerger were used to merge filtered high-quality paired reads into contigs. BLAST was used to align contigs to IMGT TRBV, TRBD and TRBJ reference genes, and CDR3 was defined according to IMGT. Any clonotype with a frequency above 0.1% was counted as a highly expanded clone. Shannon entropy served as the measure of repertoire diversity, while the Gini coefficient captured V-J evenness. A clonotype was considered public if more than one individual shared it. The public reads were quality trimmed at Q25 with fastp and then assembled into clones with MiXCR by TCRdb, keeping productive beta chains. Records with the same CDR3 protein are collapsed into one entry carrying the most frequent genes and DNA. TCRdb, not the authors, supplied the V and J calls. The sample table records about 470,000 distinct CDR3 sequences; around 15% of these occur just once. The ten largest account for 9% to 15% of the sample.

What this sample's time point label stands for: newly diagnosed GD, antithyroid drugs for less than 3 months. RNA was extracted from PBMCs in TRIzol for both TCR sequencing and RNA sequencing. The diagnosis of Graves' disease followed American Thyroid Association guidelines. Patients were recruited from an endocrinology department in Xi'an, China. From each patient, around 9 milliliters of peripheral blood was collected into an EDTA anticoagulant tube. Ficoll Paque Plus density gradient separation was used to isolate PBMCs, and no further T cell sorting was done. An Agilent 2100 Bioanalyzer and agarose gel were used to assess RNA quality, and a NanoDrop 2000 was used to measure RNA concentration. The CDR3 measures 14 amino acids from cysteine to phenylalanine. Of the read, only the CDR3 DNA is kept; its 42 bases are in frame from base 1. Trimming at the junction amounts to 4 bases on V and 4 bases on J, and the germline ends lie 13 bases apart. The germline V gene (reference sequence) gives CDR1 as MNHEY and CDR2 as SMNVEV.

Another study also made use of these data, one on T cells in Graves' hyperthyroidism and ophthalmopathy. Per that second paper: Stable Graves' hyperthyroidism was defined as the absence of progression to ophthalmopathy over 18 months of follow-up. Hyperthyroidism patients were aged 18 to 65 years and newly diagnosed, with disease duration of less than 2 months. The study excluded patients with uncontrolled infections, other autoimmune diseases, pregnancy or lactation. Diagnoses were based on clinical symptoms, serum thyroxine and TRAb, thyroid ultrasound and orbital computed tomography. The first round of RT-PCR for the TCR CDR3 was performed with the HTBI primer set and the Qiagen OneStep RT-PCR kit. Most expanded thyroid clonotypes (frequency above 0.001) were also found in blood, which suggests that blood repertoires may mirror thyroid immune responses. A model built on a 13 V-J signature distinguished ophthalmopathy from stable hyperthyroidism, reaching over 85% sensitivity and 81% to 83% specificity in cross-validation and 80%/75% in testing. In validation, progression to ophthalmopathy was predicted by the model with roughly 71% sensitivity and just over 72% specificity, a median of roughly six months before onset. A discovery cohort of about a hundred patients, approximately 44 with Graves' ophthalmopathy and 55 to 60 with stable Graves' hyperthyroidism, was used to find distinguishing TCR V-J signatures. An independent validation cohort of about 19 hyperthyroidism patients and more than 15 patients who later progressed to ophthalmopathy tested prospective prediction of ophthalmopathy. The 100 discovery patients were randomly split 7:3 into training and test sets. In addition, the study compared T-cell repertoires in thyroid tissue and in blood from five or six Graves' hyperthyroidism patients. Following sampling, methimazole starting at 30 mg daily was given to hyperthyroidism patients, and high-dose intravenous methylprednisolone was given to ophthalmopathy patients. Libraries were constructed in a second round of multiplex PCR, after which size selection and purification were carried out. Paired-end sequencing of the libraries was performed with 100 bp reads on an Illumina HiSeq2000. SOAPnuke was used to process the raw data, throwing out any read that contained adapters or uncalled bases, had a mean Phred below 15, or lacked an exact constant-primer or identifier match. COPE v1.2.5 was used to merge the high-quality paired reads, and each unique nucleotide sequence was defined as a clonotype. MiTCR v1.1 was used to align clonotypes to the IMGT TRBV, TRBD and TRBJ reference segments. The analysis was restricted to V-J combinations with a frequency above 0.0001, which together covered roughly 99% of the repertoires. A TCS score was defined as the ratio between F50 (clonal expansion) and ExV (chaos), using BLOSUM62-based TCRdist between CDR3 peptides within each V-J. Welch's t-statistics and random forest reduced around 510 V-J features to around 14, which were used in a naive Bayes classifier (R e1071). Sample size was not statistically predetermined, and investigators were not blinded to group allocation. TCR Vbeta CDR3 sequencing of 135 peripheral blood samples (43 ophthalmopathy, about 80 hyperthyroidism and about 17 progressor patients) is reported in the paper.

The input for sequencing was peripheral blood mononuclear cells (PBMCs), taken at new diagnosis, from a patient treated with antithyroid drugs. The source is a man in his forties or fifties with Graves disease. Donor details come from another sample of the same person, matched by shared clones. Recombination connected TRBV27 to TRBJ1-2; TRBD1 is a possible D gene, resting on 5 matching bases. The CDR3 in this case is CASSSSGVGYGYTF. The DNA sequence reads TGTGCCAGCAGTTCCTCGGGGGTGGGCTATGGCTACACCTTC.